The 27 T cell receptor beta chains below come from one sample, sequenced in a study of blood T cell repertoires in COVID-19. The protocol was immunoSEQ multiplex PCR, while the TCRdb copy is restricted to in-frame clones and leaves out a portion. The data show more than 300,000 clones, approximately 85% seen once. The specimen was peripheral blood. These receptors were taken from a woman aged 50 to 60 with acute or convalescent COVID-19.

J is TRBJ2-1 and V is TRBV5-1; tentative D call: TRBD1 (6 bases). This CDR3 spans 14 amino acids. V was shortened by 2 bases and J by 1 base, with 7 bases between the two germline ends. Germline-derived CDR1 and CDR2 are SGHRS and YFSETQ. For the CDR3, the DNA is TGCGCCAGCAGCTTTACAGGGTCCTACAATGAGCAGTTCTTC. This codes for CASSFTGSYNEQFF. Together with reference TRBV5-1 and TRBJ2-1, the CDR3 gives the full variable domain: KAGVTQTPRYLIKTRGQQVTLSCSPISGHRSVSWYQQTPGQGLQFLFEYFSETQRNKGNFPGRFSGRQFSNSRSEMNVSTLELGDSALYLCASSFTGSYNEQFFGPGTRLTVL.

V gene TRBV24-1 combines with J gene TRBJ1-5; no clear D. Germline-derived CDR1 and CDR2 are KGHDR and SFDVKD. The CDR3 totals 15 residues. V lost 4 bases and J lost 2, with 11 bases in between. This CDR3 is CATSEAKAGNQPQHF. The CDR3 DNA reads as TGTGCCACCAGTGAGGCAAAGGCGGGCAATCAGCCCCAGCATTTT.

The chain links TRBV25-1 to TRBJ1-1, with D possibly being TRBD1 (5 bases). V gave up 0 bases and J gave up 8 bases, with 10 bases separating them. Germline lookup yields CDR1 MGHDK and CDR2 SYGVNS. The CDR3 sequence is 13 residues long. CDR3 sequence (DNA): TGTGCCAGCAGTGAATATCGGCAGGGAGAAGCTTTCTTT. Protein sequence: CASSEYRQGEAFF.

The V and J genes are TRBV28 and TRBJ2-5; tentative D call: TRBD2 (5 bases). Per germline, CDR1 MDHEN and CDR2 SYDVKM. The CDR3 has 13 amino acids. V lost 3 bases and J lost 5, with 10 bases in between. The CDR3 DNA reads TGTGCCAGCAGTTTTTCACCGGGGGAGACCCAGTACTTC. Its protein is CASSFSPGETQYF.

As DNA, the CDR3 is TGTGCCAGCTCACCACCGGTGACAGGGGGAGATGGCTACACCTTC. Residues: CASSPPVTGGDGYTF. The rearrangement uses TRBV18 and TRBJ1-2, with 9 bases matching TRBD1. The V and J ends lost 0 bases and 6 bases, in that order; junction bases with no gene match: 5. The CDR3 runs to 15 residues. CDR1 KGHSH and CDR2 LQKENI come from the germline V gene.

This clone showed up just once. The chain links TRBV7-2 to TRBJ1-4, with TRBD1 matching over 10 bases. There are 14 residues in the CDR3. CDR1 is SGHTA, CDR2 FQGNSA, per germline. The J segment lost 8 bases and the V segment lost 5 bases, leaving 5 bases of the junction unmatched. CDR3 region: CASSAGQGTEKLFF. The CDR3 nucleotides read TGTGCCAGCAGCGCGGGACAGGGGACGGAAAAACTGTTTTTT. Looking up the rest from reference TRBV7-2 and TRBJ1-4 gives the full variable domain: GAGVSQSPSNKVTEKGKDVELRCDPISGHTALYWYRQSLGQGLEFLIYFQGNSAPDKSGLPSDRFSAERTGGSVSTLTIQRTQQEDSAVYLCASSAGQGTEKLFFGSGTQLSVL.

This clone appeared a single time. The CDR3, as DNA: TGTGCCAGCAGGCCAAGCGGGAGTACAGATACGCAGTATTTT. Encoded protein: CASRPSGSTDTQYF. This chain uses TRBV9 with TRBJ2-3; 8 bases line up with TRBD2. The CDR3 length is 14 residues. V lost 5 bases and J lost 3; bases outside the gene matches: 5. The V gene's germline CDR1 is SGDLS and CDR2 YYNGEE.

This rearrangement joins TRBV20-1 to TRBJ2-7; the D is unclear. The germline gives CDR1 DFQATT, CDR2 SNEGSKA (reference sequence). Trimming stripped 1 base from V and 2 bases from J, with 3 bases between. The CDR3 contains 11 residues. The DNA for the CDR3 is TGCAGTGCTAGAGCTCCCTACGAGCAGTACTTC. This gives the protein CSARAPYEQYF.

The V and J genes are TRBV10-3 and TRBJ1-1; 11 bases map to TRBD1. The germline CDR1 and CDR2 sequences are ENHRY and SYGVKD. The CDR3 contains 12 residues. The trim removed 11 bases at V and 5 bases at J, leaving 4 bases unmatched. CDR3 region: CALGTGGTEAFF. CDR3 DNA sequence: TGTGCCCTCGGGACAGGGGGAACTGAAGCTTTCTTT.

V and J are TRBV3-1 (or the pseudogene TRBV3-2) and TRBJ2-2; possibly TRBD1 for D (6 bases). The germline CDR1 and CDR2 sequences are LGHDT and YNNKEL (reference sequence). The CDR3 has 13 amino acids. The V gene lost 3 bases and the J gene lost 6 bases, with 8 bases spanning the gap. In DNA form, the CDR3 reads TGTGCCAGCAGCCACAGGGGTTCCGGGGAGCTGTTTTTT. As protein: CASSHRGSGELFF.

The genes are TRBV28 and TRBJ2-7; 9 bases are a match to TRBD1. Germline CDR1 is MDHEN and CDR2 is SYDVKM. V gave up 5 bases and J gave up 5 bases; unmatched junction bases: 13. The CDR3 runs 16 residues. CDR3 protein: CASSLIGGTGRDEQYF. The CDR3 bases are TGTGCCAGCAGTCTTATAGGGGGGACAGGGAGGGACGAGCAGTACTTC.

The chain has TRBV27 and TRBJ2-1; 9 nucleotides line up with TRBD2. Germline-derived CDR1 and CDR2 are MNHEY and SMNVEV (reference sequence). V lost 6 bases to trimming and J lost 7 bases; unmatched junction nucleotides: 13. CDR3 size: 16 residues. The CDR3 spells CASRQPSGKSVNEQFF. The CDR3 bases are TGTGCCAGCAGACAGCCTAGCGGGAAATCCGTAAATGAGCAGTTCTTC.

The chain carries TRBV20-1 and TRBJ2-5; D not resolved. CDR1 is DFQATT, CDR2 SNEGSKA, per germline (reference sequence). V lost 1 base, J lost 5 bases, and 5 bases lay in between. The CDR3 sequence is 11 residues long. CDR3 sequence reads: CSARARETQYF. CDR3 bases: TGCAGTGCTAGAGCACGGGAGACCCAGTACTTC.

This clone was observed once. The chain joins TRBV19 to TRBJ1-2, with TRBD1 matching 9 bases. V shed 6 bases and J 11 bases; nucleotides not matched to a gene: 10. Germline V lookup: CDR1 LNHDA, CDR2 SQIVND (reference sequence). The CDR3 is 13 residues long. Here the CDR3 reads CASSPQDRGQYTF. The CDR3 DNA reads as TGTGCCAGTAGCCCCCAGGACAGGGGACAATACACCTTC.

The CDR3 sequence: CATSDAPGQGAWFYEQYF. As DNA, the CDR3 is TGTGCCACCAGTGATGCTCCGGGACAGGGGGCTTGGTTCTACGAGCAGTACTTC. This chain links TRBV24-1 with TRBJ2-7, with 12 bases matching TRBD1. Germline lookup yields CDR1 KGHDR and CDR2 SFDVKD. After removal of 3 bases from V and 3 bases from J, the junction contained 11 bases not matched to a gene. The CDR3 runs to 18 residues.

The rearrangement uses TRBV28 and TRBJ1-2; 8 bases align to TRBD1. This CDR3 comprises 14 residues. CDR1 and CDR2 (germline): MDHEN, SYDVKM. Trimming removed 5 bases from V and 2 bases from J; junction bases left unmatched: 4. CDR3 DNA sequence: TGTGCCAGCAGTCAAGGACAGGGAAACTATGGCTACACCTTC. Translated: CASSQGQGNYGYTF.

The rearrangement links TRBV4-1 to TRBJ2-7; 7 positions agree with TRBD1. Trimming at V came to 4 bases and at J to 3 bases, leaving 6 bases not matched to a gene. Looked up from germline, CDR1 is MGHRA and CDR2 is YSYEKL. The CDR3 contains 14 residues. The CDR3 spells CASSRQTGNYEQYF. The CDR3 coding sequence is TGCGCCAGCAGCCGTCAGACAGGGAACTACGAGCAGTACTTC.

The gene calls are TRBV7-9 and TRBJ2-1, with D tentatively TRBD1 (6 bases). Trimming pared 1 base from V and 7 bases from J, leaving 11 bases between. Per germline, CDR1 SEHNR and CDR2 FQNEAQ (reference sequence). This CDR3 is built from 14 residues. This CDR3 is CASSLETGSNEQFF. The CDR3 bases are TGTGCCAGCAGCTTAGAGACAGGATCGAATGAGCAGTTCTTC. The full variable domain, rest sourced from reference TRBV7-9 and TRBJ2-1, is DTGVSQNPRHKITKRGQNVTFRCDPISEHNRLYWYRQTLGQGPEFLTYFQNEAQLEKSRLLSDRFSAERPKGSFSTLEIQRTEQGDSAMYLCASSLETGSNEQFFGPGTRLTVL.

This chain's CDR3 is CASSSQTGRSGNTIYF. The CDR3 nucleotides read TGTGCCAGCAGCTCTCAGACAGGGCGCTCTGGAAACACCATATATTTT. This sequence joins TRBV7-9 and TRBJ1-3; TRBD1 matches 7 bases. CDR1 is SEHNR, CDR2 FQNEAQ, per germline (reference sequence). Trimming took 4 bases from V and 0 from J; bases not matched to a gene: 6. The CDR3 runs 16 residues.

The V gene is TRBV5-1, the J gene TRBJ2-1; perhaps TRBD1 as D (5 bases). Germline V gene data show CDR1 as SGHRS and CDR2 as YFSETQ. This CDR3 has 16 amino acids. Trimming removed 4 bases from V and 4 bases from J, with 18 bases in between. This CDR3 is CASSTLSAGSYNEQFF. CDR3 nucleotide sequence: TGCGCCAGCAGCACGCTCAGCGCAGGGTCGTACAATGAGCAGTTCTTC.

This rearrangement joins TRBV19 to TRBJ1-3, with 8 bases aligning to TRBD1. The V gene end was trimmed by 7 bases and the J gene end by 2 bases; junction bases not matched to a gene: 10. This CDR3 has 16 amino acids. Germline values: CDR1 LNHDA, CDR2 SQIVND (reference sequence). This chain's CDR3 is CASTSNGQGAGNTIYF. CDR3 sequence (DNA): TGTGCCAGTACCTCCAACGGACAGGGAGCTGGAAACACCATATATTTT.

The chain uses TRBV18 and TRBJ1-3; possibly TRBD1 for D (5 bases). Germline V lookup: CDR1 KGHSH, CDR2 LQKENI. Trimming took 3 bases from V and 0 from J, leaving 12 bases between them. This CDR3 contains 16 residues. CDR3 residues: CASSPPQGLSGNTIYF. The CDR3 DNA is TGTGCCAGCTCACCGCCTCAGGGCCTCTCTGGAAACACCATATATTTT.

The gene calls are TRBV9 and TRBJ2-1; perhaps TRBD2 as D (6 bases). CDR3 size: 13 residues. Per the germline V gene, CDR1 is SGDLS and CDR2 is YYNGEE. With 1 base removed from V and 8 bases from J, the gap between germline ends came to 10 bases. In DNA form, the CDR3 reads TGTGCCAGCAGCGTACGCGGGGTCGATGAGCAGTTCTTC. Translating gives CASSVRGVDEQFF.

The chain has TRBV7-6 and TRBJ2-7, with TRBD2 matching 7 bases. Per germline, CDR1 SGHVS and CDR2 FNYEAQ. This CDR3 region has 13 residues. V lost 5 bases to trimming and J lost 6 bases; unmatched junction nucleotides: 7. The CDR3 reads CASSRQLASEQYF. The CDR3 region has the DNA TGTGCCAGCAGCCGCCAACTAGCGTCCGAGCAGTACTTC.

V and J are TRBV27 and TRBJ1-5; D is possibly TRBD1 (5 bases). CDR1 and CDR2 from the germline V gene are MNHEY and SMNVEV (reference sequence). Deletions cut 0 bases from V and 7 bases from J, with 13 bases between. The CDR3 contains 15 residues. CDR3 residues: CASSLSKGVKQPQHF. The CDR3 bases are TGTGCCAGCAGTTTATCGAAAGGGGTTAAGCAGCCCCAGCATTTT.

The chain couples TRBV2 to TRBJ2-3, with 9 bases identical to TRBD1. Looked up from germline, CDR1 is SNHLY and CDR2 is FYNNEI. After removal of 7 bases from V and 4 bases from J, the junction contained 9 bases not matched to a gene. The CDR3 is made up of 15 amino acids. The CDR3 coding sequence is TGTGCCAGCAAGGGAGCGACAGGGGGGCCAGATACGCAGTATTTT. It yields the protein CASKGATGGPDTQYF.

This chain links TRBV4-1 with TRBJ2-1; 11 bases map to TRBD2. Unmatched junction bases numbered 5, after V lost 0 bases and J lost 16 bases. The V gene's germline CDR1 is MGHRA and CDR2 YSYEKL. The CDR3 covers 13 residues. CDR3 loop: CASSQETSGRRFF. The CDR3 DNA reads TGCGCCAGCAGCCAAGAAACTAGCGGGAGACGCTTCTTC.